This T cell receptor (beta chain) came from a study of blood T cell repertoires in COVID-19. Study summary: T cells, B-cell-depleted T cells, or PBMCs supplied cDNA or gDNA.

The CDR3 loop spans 17 amino acids. Germline V gives CDR1 SGHRS, CDR2 YFSETQ. Trimming removed 0 bases from V and 3 bases from J; junction bases left unmatched: 5. Followed over time, Seattle patients had been enrolled while infection was active. In the original processing: Amplification from reference gene primers served as the basis for estimated nucleated cell counts. The data were produced by immunoSEQ multiplex PCR, yet TCRdb's version contains in-frame clones alone and is incomplete. That table furnishes V, J and clone size, whereas the DNA furnished D and trimming. The sample has approximately 210,000 clones, approximately 86% seen once.

This sequence was found in a man aged 55 to 70 with COVID-19, enrolled during active disease. The chain has TRBV5-1 and TRBJ2-7; 14 bases align to TRBD2. Sequencing was carried out using peripheral blood. CDR3 sequence reads: CASSLVGGTSGSYEQYF. The CDR3 coding sequence is TGCGCCAGCAGCTTGGTAGGTGGGACTAGCGGGAGCTACGAGCAGTACTTC. Using reference TRBV5-1 and TRBJ2-7 for the parts outside the CDR3, the full variable domain is KAGVTQTPRYLIKTRGQQVTLSCSPISGHRSVSWYQQTPGQGLQFLFEYFSETQRNKGNFPGRFSGRQFSNSRSEMNVSTLELGDSALYLCASSLVGGTSGSYEQYFGPGTRLTVT.